These 9 T cell receptor beta chains were all obtained from the same sample, sequenced in a study of regulatory T cells in long-lasting Graves disease. Stated time point: persistent/refractory GD, antithyroid drugs over 5 years with positive TRAb. Researchers made the TCR library from RNA that was extracted from PBMCs. iRepertoire HTBI primers and Arm-PCR of CDR3 regions built TCR beta libraries. In TCRdb, the multiplex PCR reads were re-called with MiXCR into one record per CDR3 protein. This sample carries about 470,000 distinct CDR3 sequences, approximately 21% of them seen once, and the ten largest clones take approximately 6.4%. This material consisted of peripheral blood mononuclear cells (PBMCs), taken when the disease was refractory, from a patient treated with antithyroid drugs. Source of these receptors: a female donor with Graves disease.

This clonotype was picked up many times. The CDR3 is CASSPWTSLETQYF. In nucleotides, the CDR3 is TGTGCCAGCAGTCCCTGGACTAGCTTGGAGACCCAGTACTTC. The chain has TRBV27 and TRBJ2-5; 8 nucleotides agree with TRBD2. The CDR3 extends over 14 amino acids. V shed 5 bases, J shed 5 bases, and the junction held 7 bases outside the gene matches. CDR1 MNHEY and CDR2 SMNVEV come from the germline V gene (reference sequence).

The table lists this clonotype with many counts. The V and J genes are TRBV11-2 and TRBJ1-1, with D maybe TRBD1 (5 bases). Trimming left V 0 bases short and J 1 base short, with 21 bases between. The CDR3 has 19 amino acids. Germline V gene data show CDR1 as SGHAT and CDR2 as FQNNGV. Here the CDR3 DNA reads TGTGCCAGCAGCTTAGATCCCCCAGGACATCCCGGGGCGAACACTGAAGCTTTCTTT. Translated: CASSLDPPGHPGANTEAFF.

This clonotype was detected a few times. One end of the junction is discordant with germline, which a read error may explain. The V and J genes are TRBV6-5 and TRBJ1-1; no reliable D call. Germline CDR1 reads MNHEY; CDR2 reads SVGAGI. This CDR3 comprises 20 residues. CDR3 bases: TGTGCTAGCAGTTACTCGTTTCGGGGAGGGAGGTCTTCTATGAACACTGAAGCTTTCTTT. Encoded protein: CASSYSFRGGRSSMNTEAFF.

This clonotype was counted only a few times. This chain connects TRBV20-1 to TRBJ2-7; 7 bases agree with TRBD1. Germline-derived CDR1 and CDR2 are DFQATT and SNEGSKA (reference sequence). The CDR3 has 14 residues. V was pared by 2 bases and J by 3 bases, with 7 bases of the junction left unmatched. CDR3 bases: TGCAGTGCTAGATTTATGGCAGGGGGCTACGAGCAGTACTTC. This sequence encodes CSARFMAGGYEQYF.

The gene calls are TRBV20-1 and TRBJ1-6, with 8 positions matching TRBD1. Per germline, CDR1 DFQATT and CDR2 SNEGSKA (reference sequence). The CDR3 loop spans 20 amino acids. V shed 2 bases, J shed 8 bases, and the junction held 23 bases outside the gene matches. CDR3 DNA sequence: TGCAGTGCTAGACCCCCTTTCTTGGCAGGGGGCTCCCAAGGGTATTCACCCCTCCACTTT. It codes for CSARPPFLAGGSQGYSPLHF.

The rearrangement uses TRBV15 and TRBJ1-1; maybe TRBD1 (5 bases). CDR1 and CDR2 (germline): LNHNV, YYDKDF (reference sequence). The CDR3 covers 17 residues. Trimming took 0 bases from V and 0 from J, leaving 14 bases between them. The DNA of the CDR3 is TGTGCCACCAGCAGAGATCCGAGGGGCCCCATGAACACTGAAGCTTTCTTT. It encodes CATSRDPRGPMNTEAFF.

This clonotype appeared a few times. The CDR3 here is CASRGQGPNQPQHF. CDR3 in DNA: TGTGCCAGCCGGGGACAGGGACCAAATCAGCCCCAGCATTTT. The gene calls are TRBV19 and TRBJ1-5, with 9 bases fitting TRBD1. V shed 9 bases and J 4 bases; nucleotides not matched to a gene: 7. The length of the CDR3 is 14 residues. Germline CDR1 is LNHDA and CDR2 is SQIVND (reference sequence).

This clonotype was recorded many times. The chain employs TRBV28 and TRBJ2-3, with D possibly matching TRBD1 (7 bases). CDR1 and CDR2 from the germline V gene are MDHEN and SYDVKM. V was shortened by 1 base and J by 3 bases, with 11 bases between the two germline ends. The CDR3 has 15 amino acids. The CDR3 sequence: CASSLFAGGTDTQYF. DNA of the CDR3: TGTGCCAGCAGTTTATTTGCAGGGGGGACAGATACGCAGTATTTT.

This clonotype was observed once. The chain links TRBV7-2 to TRBJ2-1; tentatively, D is TRBD1 (6 bases). Germline CDR1 SGHTA, CDR2 FQGNSA. The CDR3 sequence is 13 residues long. V lost 4 bases, J lost 9 bases, and 13 bases lay in between. The CDR3 protein is CASSSPDSTEQFF. The CDR3 DNA sequence: TGTGCCAGCAGCTCCCCGGACAGTACTGAGCAGTTCTTC.